This is a list of T cell receptor beta chains from one sample in a study of blood T cells in healthy people across ages. One entry per CDR3 protein results from TCRdb running MiXCR on the 5' RACE reads. The data hold 500,000 to 600,000 distinct CDR3 sequences, with approximately 30% observed a single time. The sample comprised blood. The receptors here all came from a woman in her 70s in good health. Each CDR3 is given with its conserved first and last residue. The D gene is left open where the match is weak. Clone size appears in some rows only: once, few, many, or a class for an expanded clone.

TRBV10-3	-	TRBD2	TRBJ2-7	CAISTGLVFYEQYF	TGTGCCATCAGTACCGGACTAGTTTTCTACGAGCAGTACTTC
TRBV7-9	few	-	TRBJ2-7	CASSLTENPYEQYF	TGTGCCAGCAGCCTCACCGAAAACCCCTACGAGCAGTACTTC
TRBV7-2	many	-	TRBJ2-7	CASSQRGEQYF	TGTGCCAGCAGCCAGAGGGGCGAGCAGTACTTC
TRBV5-1	-	-	TRBJ2-5	CASNTGTQGETQYF	TGCGCCAGCAACACGGGTACCCAGGGAGAGACCCAGTACTTC
TRBV7-2	few	TRBD2	TRBJ2-5	CASSLQRGIETQYF	TGTGCCAGCAGCTTACAGCGGGGGATAGAGACCCAGTACTTC
TRBV5-6	-	TRBD1	TRBJ2-7	CASSRDRGSREQYF	TGTGCCAGCAGCCGGGACAGGGGCTCTCGGGAGCAGTACTTC
TRBV30	once	TRBD1	TRBJ2-7	CAWRGTGTYEQYF	TGTGCCTGGAGGGGGACAGGGACCTACGAGCAGTACTTC
TRBV10-3	-	-	TRBJ2-1	CAISEGLAEQFF	TGTGCCATCAGTGAAGGGTTAGCGGAGCAGTTCTTC
TRBV4-3	-	TRBD1	TRBJ2-1	CASSPQRQGTNNEQFF	TGCGCCAGCAGCCCCCAAAGACAGGGAACTAACAATGAGCAGTTCTTC
TRBV4-1	-	-	TRBJ2-5	CASSQDSEFQETQYF	TGCGCCAGCAGCCAAGATAGCGAATTTCAAGAGACCCAGTACTTC
TRBV27	few	-	TRBJ2-5	CASSLFALQSPGEQYF	TGTGCCAGCAGTTTATTTGCTCTCCAGTCCCCAGGGGAGCAGTACTTC
TRBV20-1	-	-	TRBJ2-1	CSARTGEGNEQFF	TGCAGTGCTAGGACAGGGGAGGGGAATGAGCAGTTCTTC
TRBV5-1	few	-	TRBJ2-5	CASSLGHQGETQYF	TGCGCCAGCAGCTTGGGGCACCAAGGAGAGACCCAGTACTTC
TRBV7-6	few	TRBD1	TRBJ2-5	CASSPYPGQQETQYF	TGTGCCAGCAGCCCGTATCCGGGACAGCAAGAGACCCAGTACTTC
TRBV5-5	-	-	TRBJ2-2	CASSLGDRDTGEVFF	TGTGCCAGCAGCTTGGGGGACAGAGACACCGGGGAGGTGTTTTTT
TRBV3-1	few	TRBD1	TRBJ1-4	CASSLRTGANEKLFF	TGTGCCAGCAGCCTTCGGACAGGGGCCAATGAAAAACTGTTTTTT
TRBV6-2/TRBV6-3	-	TRBD1	TRBJ2-5	CASWDREKEAQYF	TGTGCCAGCTGGGACAGGGAGAAAGAGGCCCAGTACTTC
TRBV19	-	-	TRBJ2-3	CANPGTRLDTQYF	TGTGCCAACCCCGGGACTCGATTAGATACGCAGTATTTT
TRBV5-1	-	-	TRBJ2-1	CASSRGGGSSYNEQFF	TGCGCCAGCAGCCGAGGTGGAGGCAGCTCCTACAATGAGCAGTTCTTC
TRBV21-1	-	-	TRBJ1-5	CASSKTRGISNQPQHF	TGTGCCAGCAGCAAAACGAGAGGGATTAGCAATCAGCCCCAGCATTTT
TRBV7-2	-	-	TRBJ2-5	CASSLLLKETQYF	TGTGCCAGCAGCTTATTACTCAAGGAGACCCAGTACTTC
TRBV7-2	-	-	TRBJ2-2	CASRRQSTGELFF	TGTGCCAGCAGGAGACAGAGTACCGGGGAGCTGTTTTTT
TRBV2	few	-	TRBJ1-3	CASSVTGTGNTIYF	TGTGCCAGCAGTGTTACCGGGACTGGAAACACCATATATTTT
TRBV11-2	-	-	TRBJ2-5	CASSKGSGRGETQYF	TGTGCCAGCAGCAAAGGTAGCGGTAGGGGAGAGACCCAGTACTTC
TRBV19	few	-	TRBJ2-3	CASSIDGGKDTQYF	TGTGCCAGTAGTATAGATGGGGGAAAAGATACGCAGTATTTT
TRBV20-1	few	TRBD2	TRBJ2-5	CSAIAGAGTQYF	TGCAGTGCCATAGCGGGGGCGGGGACCCAGTACTTC
TRBV27	-	TRBD1	TRBJ2-7	CASSLSTGTGGIGRQYF	TGCGCCAGCAGTTTATCGACCGGGACAGGAGGAATAGGGCGGCAGTACTTC
TRBV20-1	-	-	TRBJ1-1	CSARERSPNTEAFF	TGCAGTGCTAGAGAGCGCAGCCCGAACACTGAAGCTTTCTTT
TRBV20-1	-	-	TRBJ2-7	CSASGSKNEQYF	TGCAGTGCTAGCGGCTCGAAGAACGAGCAGTACTTC
TRBV7-2	few	-	TRBJ2-5	CASSLGQTPETQYF	TGTGCCAGCAGCTTAGGCCAGACCCCTGAGACCCAGTACTTC
TRBV5-1	many	TRBD2	TRBJ2-5	CASSLVAGGGETQYF	TGCGCCAGCAGCTTGGTTGCGGGGGGAGGAGAGACCCAGTACTTC
TRBV7-2	-	-	TRBJ2-4	CASSSPRAGKNIQYF	TGTGCCAGCAGCTCTCCGCGGGCTGGCAAAAACATTCAGTACTTC
TRBV14	-	TRBD1	TRBJ1-4	CASSPYRGRGAANEKLFF	TGTGCCAGCAGCCCATACAGGGGGCGCGGCGCAGCTAATGAAAAACTGTTTTTT
TRBV7-8	few	-	TRBJ1-4	CAGSLVGRVWVF	TGTGCCGGCAGCTTAGTGGGGAGGGTATGGGTTTTT
TRBV28	-	-	TRBJ1-3	CASSLSWPGGNTIYF	TGTGCCAGCAGTTTATCTTGGCCCGGAGGAAACACCATATATTTT
TRBV7-3	few	TRBD1	TRBJ2-1	CASSRDRGLMNEQFF	TGTGCCAGCAGCAGGGACAGGGGGCTTATGAATGAGCAGTTCTTC
TRBV4-3	-	-	TRBJ1-2	CASSQGEGSYGYTF	TGCGCCAGCAGCCAAGGAGAGGGGTCGTATGGCTACACCTTC
TRBV6-2/TRBV6-3	few	-	TRBJ2-5	CASRSGRRETQYF	TGTGCCAGCAGGTCGGGGCGACGGGAGACCCAGTACTTC
TRBV20-1	few	TRBD2	TRBJ2-1	CSASQGTNDNEQFF	TGCAGTGCTAGCCAAGGGACTAACGACAATGAGCAGTTCTTC
TRBV9	-	TRBD2	TRBJ2-1	CASSPGTSGGSEKQFF	TGTGCCAGCAGCCCAGGGACTAGCGGGGGGTCCGAAAAGCAGTTCTTC
TRBV20-1	-	-	TRBJ1-1	CSVEIRTEAFF	TGCAGTGTTGAGATCCGTACTGAAGCTTTCTTT
TRBV15	few	-	TRBJ1-4	CATSREGRDNEKLFF	TGTGCCACCAGCAGAGAAGGCAGGGACAATGAAAAACTGTTTTTT
TRBV4-2	-	-	TRBJ2-5	CASSQETSPQGETQYF	TGTGCCAGCAGCCAAGAGACTAGCCCACAGGGTGAGACCCAGTACTTC
TRBV4-3	few	-	TRBJ1-2	CASSQSIRDGNGYTF	TGCGCCAGCAGCCAATCGATCCGGGACGGAAATGGCTACACCTTC
TRBV4-1	-	-	TRBJ1-5	CASSQDVGRQAQHF	TGCGCCAGCAGCCAAGATGTAGGTCGTCAAGCCCAGCATTTT
TRBV5-6	many	TRBD1	TRBJ1-2	CASTRVDREVTFYGYTF	TGTGCCAGCACCAGAGTGGACAGGGAGGTAACCTTCTATGGCTACACCTTC
TRBV7-2	many	-	TRBJ1-2	CASSQMGVRANGYTF	TGTGCCAGCAGCCAGATGGGGGTCAGGGCCAATGGCTACACCTTC
TRBV9	few	TRBD2	TRBJ2-7	CASSAGLDREQYF	TGTGCCAGCAGCGCGGGACTAGACCGGGAGCAGTACTTC
TRBV20-1	-	TRBD1	TRBJ2-7	CSAIPDRGLHEQYF	TGCAGTGCTATCCCGGACAGGGGTCTCCACGAGCAGTACTTC
TRBV20-1	-	-	TRBJ2-3	CSGKRGGRYSDTQYF	TGCAGCGGAAAAAGAGGGGGGCGATATTCAGATACGCAGTATTTT